The 17 T cell receptor beta chains given below trace back to one sample, sequenced in a study of blood T cell repertoires in COVID-19. Using immunoSEQ multiplex PCR, the repertoire was profiled, and TCRdb retains in-frame clones only, with some absent. The profile covers around 260,000 clones, with about 87% appearing a single time and about 4% taken by the ten largest. Input material: peripheral blood. All receptors come from a man between 60 and 70 years old who had recovered from COVID-19.

This clone appeared a single time. The rearrangement joins TRBV7-3 to TRBJ2-1; the match to TRBD2 covers 8 bases. The CDR3 has 14 residues. Germline V gene data show CDR1 as SGHTA and CDR2 as FQGTGA. The V gene end was trimmed by 3 bases and the J gene end by 9 bases; junction bases not matched to a gene: 7. The CDR3 region is CASSLVAGSGEQFF. CDR3 in DNA: TGTGCCAGCAGCTTGGTAGCGGGGTCGGGTGAGCAGTTCTTC.

This rearrangement joins TRBV13 to TRBJ2-2; 8 nucleotides agree with TRBD1. The junction had 6 bases not matched to a gene; V was cut back by 2 bases and J by 4 bases. The CDR3 is 16 residues long. Germline assignment: CDR1 PRHDT and CDR2 FYEKMQ (reference sequence). Written as DNA, the CDR3 is TGTGCCAGCAGCTTAAAGCTACAGGGGGGCACCGGGGAGCTGTTTTTT. Protein: CASSLKLQGGTGELFF. Together with reference TRBV13 and TRBJ2-2, the CDR3 gives the full variable domain: AAGVIQSPRHLIKEKRETATLKCYPIPRHDTVYWYQQGPGQDPQFLISFYEKMQSDKGSIPDRFSAQQFSDYHSELNMSSLELGDSALYFCASSLKLQGGTGELFFGEGSRLTVL.

The CDR3 nucleotides are TGTGCCACCAGTGATTCTGTAGGTGGCAGGAGCAATCAGCCCCAGCATTTT. Residues: CATSDSVGGRSNQPQHF. The chain combines TRBV24-1 with TRBJ1-5; D not certain. Germline assignment: CDR1 KGHDR and CDR2 SFDVKD. V lost 2 bases and J 1 base, leaving 14 bases between the germline ends. The CDR3 contains 17 residues.

This chain links TRBV9 with TRBJ2-7; TRBD2 agrees at 12 bases. Trimming removed 0 bases from V and 4 bases from J; junction bases left unmatched: 2. This CDR3 has 15 residues. From germline, CDR1 is SGDLS and CDR2 YYNGEE. This CDR3 is CASSVGTSGEYEQYF. CDR3 DNA: TGTGCCAGCAGCGTAGGGACTAGCGGGGAGTACGAGCAGTACTTC.

This clone was found a few times. V usage is TRBV2 and J usage is TRBJ1-6; TRBD1 aligns across 8 bases. The CDR3 runs to 15 residues. J lost 7 bases, V lost 6 bases, and 8 bases had no gene match. The germline V gene encodes CDR1 SNHLY and CDR2 FYNNEI. CDR3 DNA: TGTGCCAGCAGGCCAGACAGGGGTTGGAATTCACCCCTCCACTTT. As protein: CASRPDRGWNSPLHF.

This clone was counted a single time. The CDR3 is CASSYLRDSYGYTF. DNA for the CDR3: TGTGCCAGCAGCTATCTCCGGGACAGCTATGGCTACACCTTC. The J gene is TRBJ1-2, the V gene TRBV5-4, with 7 bases identical to TRBD1. After removal of 3 bases from V and 4 bases from J, the junction contained 6 bases not matched to a gene. Germline V gives CDR1 SGHNT, CDR2 YYREEE (reference sequence). This CDR3 spans 14 amino acids.

The V and J genes are TRBV7-8 and TRBJ2-7; the D is unclear. There are 16 residues in the CDR3. CDR1 is SGHVS, CDR2 FQNEAQ, per germline. Trimming removed 5 bases at V and 0 bases at J, with 17 bases between. The CDR3 bases are TGTGCCAGCAGCCCTTTTTTCCAAGCTAACTCCTACGAGCAGTACTTC. Its translation: CASSPFFQANSYEQYF.

The rearrangement links TRBV5-4 to TRBJ2-5, with 16 bases aligning to TRBD2. This CDR3 comprises 18 residues. V gave up 6 bases and J gave up 4 bases; unmatched junction bases: 12. CDR1 and CDR2 (germline): SGHNT, YYREEE (reference sequence). The CDR3 sequence: CASTGTSGGVLRGETQYF. The DNA of the CDR3 is TGTGCCAGCACGGGGACTAGCGGGGGGGTCCTGAGGGGAGAGACCCAGTACTTC.

The J gene is TRBJ1-1, the V gene TRBV27; 12 positions agree with TRBD1. The CDR3 totals 17 residues. Germline values: CDR1 MNHEY, CDR2 SMNVEV (reference sequence). After removal of 2 bases from V and 1 base from J, the junction contained 5 bases not matched to a gene. The CDR3 DNA reads TGTGCCAGCAGTTTAAGGGACAGGGGGCAGAAGAACACTGAAGCTTTCTTT. It is translated as CASSLRDRGQKNTEAFF.

The CDR3 reads CASSVRGGSSGNTIYF. The CDR3, as DNA: TGTGCCAGCAGCGTCAGAGGTGGGAGCTCTGGAAACACCATATATTTT. The chain recombines TRBV9 with TRBJ1-3; D gene unclear. Germline V gives CDR1 SGDLS, CDR2 YYNGEE. This CDR3 has 16 amino acids. The V gene lost 2 bases and the J gene lost 0 bases, with 12 bases spanning the gap.

V and J are TRBV7-9 and TRBJ2-1; 15 bases map to TRBD2. Germline V lookup: CDR1 SEHNR, CDR2 FQNEAQ (reference sequence). J gave up 2 bases and V 5 bases, and 7 bases lay outside the gene matches. This CDR3 is 18 amino acids long. The CDR3 region has the DNA TGTGCCAGCAGCCCAGGACTAGCGGGGGGGATCGCCTACAATGAGCAGTTCTTC. It specifies CASSPGLAGGIAYNEQFF.

This chain joins TRBV6-4 and TRBJ2-3, with 7 bases that match TRBD2. After removal of 0 bases from V and 3 bases from J, the junction contained 6 bases not matched to a gene. Looked up from germline, CDR1 is MRHNA and CDR2 is SNTAGT. The CDR3 extends over 16 amino acids. The CDR3 region is CASSDSCAGDTDTQYF. Written as DNA, the CDR3 is TGTGCCAGCAGTGACTCGTGTGCGGGGGATACAGATACGCAGTATTTT.

The chain has TRBV6-5 and TRBJ1-2, with 8 bases aligning to TRBD1. J lost 8 bases, V lost 2 bases, and 10 bases had no gene match. This CDR3 spans 15 amino acids. Germline CDR1 is MNHEY and CDR2 is SVGAGI. The CDR3 bases are TGTGCCAGCAGTTACGAGAGACAGGGGATAGGGGGCTACACCTTC. Translating it yields CASSYERQGIGGYTF.

The gene calls are TRBV27 and TRBJ2-7; D is possibly TRBD1 (5 bases). CDR1 MNHEY and CDR2 SMNVEV come from the germline V gene (reference sequence). V lost 6 bases to trimming and J lost 0 bases, with 12 bases between them. There are 14 residues in the CDR3. The chain's CDR3 is CASSPGFGSYEQYF. The CDR3 DNA reads TGTGCCAGCAGCCCAGGGTTCGGCTCCTACGAGCAGTACTTC.

V is TRBV6-5 and J is TRBJ2-5; possibly TRBD1 for D (6 bases). This CDR3 is 14 amino acids long. The germline CDR1 and CDR2 sequences are MNHEY and SVGAGI. Trimming left V 5 bases short and J 4 bases short, with 14 bases between. In DNA, the CDR3 is TGTGCCAGCAGTCTACAGGGATTAGGAGAGACCCAGTACTTC. The encoded protein is CASSLQGLGETQYF.

The rearrangement links TRBV5-8 to TRBJ2-7; weak D call: TRBD1 (6 bases). Trimming removed 4 bases from V and 1 base from J, with 12 bases in between. This CDR3 comprises 14 residues. Germline V lookup: CDR1 SGHTS, CDR2 YDEGEE. This chain's CDR3 is CASSQLQGSYEQYF. For the CDR3, the DNA is TGTGCCAGCAGCCAACTACAGGGATCCTACGAGCAGTACTTC.

The V and J genes are TRBV19 and TRBJ1-1; 9 bases are shared with TRBD1. The CDR3 is made up of 15 amino acids. Germline assignment: CDR1 LNHDA and CDR2 SQIVND (reference sequence). Trimming cost V 4 bases and J 4 bases; bases outside gene matches: 7. The CDR3 here is CASSTRGQGRTEAFF. The CDR3 region has the DNA TGTGCCAGTAGTACTCGGGGACAGGGTCGCACTGAAGCTTTCTTT.